This entry is about one TCR beta chain. This clonotype was counted ten times or more. The antigen it binds to is not known. No base-level quality is on record; no much larger clone is a single base apart. In the germline V gene, CDR1 corresponds to KGHDR and CDR2 to SFDVKD. V drops 7 bases and J drops 3 bases, leaving 11 bases in between. The CDR3 sequence holds 13 residues, the cysteine and phenylalanine included. The retained sequence is limited to the CDR3, 39 bases, with the frame set at the first base. This sample is part of a study of regulatory T cells in long-lasting Graves disease (dated by TCRdb to about 2021). Background on the whole study: Newly diagnosed Graves' disease patients had taken antithyroid drugs for less than 3 months. The study was registered as a clinical trial and conducted in China. A total of roughly 35 samples underwent TCR sequencing, from about 13 patients with persistent Graves' disease and 20 patients with newly diagnosed Graves' disease. This study used TCR sequencing and RNA sequencing of peripheral blood to compare persistent Graves' disease patients against newly diagnosed Graves' disease patients. General conclusions and limits of the study: The authors noted that the small sample size was a limitation that may lower accuracy. Lower TCR Shannon entropy and fewer highly expanded clones were observed in persistent Graves' disease patients than in newly diagnosed patients, which suggested clonal expansion. Preferential use of TRBV28, TRBJ1-2 and TRBJ2-5 was observed in persistent disease, whereas TRBV20-1 and TRBJ2-1 were favored in newly diagnosed disease. More public clonotypes were shared among persistent patients (over 2,500) than among newly diagnosed patients (over 900). The study examined only peripheral blood because the primary lesion, thyroid tissue, could not be accessed. Sequencing and analysis were restricted to the TCR beta chain.

Libraries came from multiplex PCR. TCRdb names Illumina HiSeq 4000 as the instrument used. CDR3 regions were amplified by Arm-PCR with iRepertoire HTBI primers to construct TCR beta libraries. Before sequencing, the PCR products underwent gel purification. The study's processing was this. Across samples, around 58 TRBV and 13 to 15 TRBJ segments were identified and used for gene usage analysis of CDR3 amino acid clonotypes. COPE and FqMerger were used to merge filtered high-quality paired reads into contigs. BLAST was used to align contigs to IMGT TRBV, TRBD and TRBJ reference genes, and CDR3 was defined according to IMGT. Any clonotype with a frequency above 0.1% was counted as a highly expanded clone. Shannon entropy was used to measure repertoire diversity, and the Gini coefficient was used to measure V-J evenness. A clonotype was considered public if more than one individual shared it. TCRdb reanalyzed the raw reads on its own, using fastp at Q25 for trimming and MiXCR for clone calling, and kept in-frame beta chains. Every distinct CDR3 protein forms one entry, paired with its most common genes and DNA. For this entry, the V and J calls and clone size follow TCRdb and not the study's own pipeline. The sample contains 250,000 to 300,000 distinct CDR3 sequences, around 19% of them found a single time. Of the sample, less than 15% is held by the ten largest clones.

This sample's time point label indicates: newly diagnosed GD, antithyroid drugs for less than 3 months. For both TCR sequencing and RNA sequencing, RNA was extracted from PBMCs using TRIzol. Graves' disease was diagnosed according to American Thyroid Association guidelines. The patients came from an endocrinology department in Xi'an, China. Each patient gave roughly 10 milliliters of peripheral blood, collected in an EDTA anticoagulant tube. Ficoll Paque Plus density gradient separation was used to isolate PBMCs, and no additional T cell sorting was done. An Agilent 2100 Bioanalyzer and agarose gel were used to assess RNA quality, and a NanoDrop 2000 was used to measure RNA concentration. These same records also appear under a second study, on T cells in Graves' hyperthyroidism and ophthalmopathy. The second study's authors report: Stable Graves' hyperthyroidism was defined as the absence of progression to ophthalmopathy over 18 months of follow-up. Hyperthyroidism patients were aged 18 to 65 years and newly diagnosed, with disease duration of less than 2 months. Exclusion was applied to patients with uncontrolled infections, other autoimmune diseases, pregnancy or lactation. Diagnoses were based on clinical symptoms, serum thyroxine and TRAb, thyroid ultrasound and orbital computed tomography. The first round of RT-PCR for the TCR CDR3 was performed with the HTBI primer set and the Qiagen OneStep RT-PCR kit. Most expanded thyroid clonotypes (frequency above 0.001) were also found in blood, which suggests that blood repertoires may mirror thyroid immune responses. A model built on a 13 V-J signature distinguished ophthalmopathy from stable hyperthyroidism, reaching around 90% sensitivity and around 81% specificity in cross-validation and 80%/75% in testing. During validation, the model predicted progression to ophthalmopathy a median of roughly 7.1 months ahead of onset, with roughly 65% sensitivity and roughly 75% specificity. TCR V-J signatures able to tell the groups apart were searched for in a discovery cohort of some 97 patients, of whom under 45 had Graves' ophthalmopathy and roughly 57 had stable Graves' hyperthyroidism. Prospective prediction of ophthalmopathy was tested in an independent validation cohort of fewer than 20 hyperthyroidism patients and 15 to 17 patients who later progressed to ophthalmopathy. For training and testing, the 100 or so patients in the discovery cohort were randomly divided in a 7:3 ratio. Thyroid tissue and blood T-cell repertoires from roughly 6 Graves' hyperthyroidism patients were also compared in the study. Once sampling was done, hyperthyroidism patients were given methimazole at a starting dose of 30 mg daily, whereas ophthalmopathy patients were given high-dose intravenous methylprednisolone. Libraries were constructed in a second round of multiplex PCR, after which size selection and purification were performed. Libraries were sequenced paired-end with 100 bp reads on an Illumina HiSeq2000. SOAPnuke was used to process the raw data, with reads discarded if the reads contained adapters or uncalled bases, had a mean Phred below 15, or lacked an exact constant-primer or identifier match. High-quality paired reads were merged using COPE v1.2.5, and each unique nucleotide sequence was defined as a clonotype. Clonotypes were aligned to IMGT TRBV, TRBD and TRBJ reference segments using MiTCR v1.1. The analysis included only V-J combinations with a frequency above 0.0001, which together covered more than 99% of the repertoires. The TCS score was defined as F50 (clonal expansion) divided by E x V (chaos), with BLOSUM62-based TCRdist calculated between CDR3 peptides within each V-J. Welch's t-statistics and random forest reduced just over 500 V-J features to 13, which were used in a naive Bayes classifier (R e1071). Sample size was not statistically predetermined, and investigators were not blinded to group allocation. The paper reports TCR Vbeta CDR3 sequencing of approximately 140 peripheral blood samples: some 44 ophthalmopathy, 75 to 80 hyperthyroidism and roughly 17 progressor patients.

This sample comprised peripheral blood mononuclear cells (PBMCs), obtained at new diagnosis, from a patient treated with antithyroid drugs. The origin of this receptor is a woman aged 30 to 39 with Graves disease. Donor details come from another sample of the same person, matched by shared clones. The chain links TRBV24-1 with TRBJ1-1; no D gene can be assigned with confidence. CDR3 reads: CATRGTGDTEAFF. The DNA reads as follows: TGTGCCACCAGGGGAACGGGAGACACTGAAGCTTTCTTT.